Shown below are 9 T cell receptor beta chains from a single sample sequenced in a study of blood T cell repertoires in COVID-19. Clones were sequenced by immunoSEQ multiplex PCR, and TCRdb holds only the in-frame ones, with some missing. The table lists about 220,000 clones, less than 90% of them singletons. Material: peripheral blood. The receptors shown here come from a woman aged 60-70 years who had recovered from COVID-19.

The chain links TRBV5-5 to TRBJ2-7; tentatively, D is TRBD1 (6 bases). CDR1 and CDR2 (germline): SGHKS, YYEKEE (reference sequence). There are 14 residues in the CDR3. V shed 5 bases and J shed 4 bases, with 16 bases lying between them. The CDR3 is CASSYLGTQYEQYF. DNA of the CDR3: TGTGCCAGCAGTTACCTCGGGACACAGTACGAGCAGTACTTC.

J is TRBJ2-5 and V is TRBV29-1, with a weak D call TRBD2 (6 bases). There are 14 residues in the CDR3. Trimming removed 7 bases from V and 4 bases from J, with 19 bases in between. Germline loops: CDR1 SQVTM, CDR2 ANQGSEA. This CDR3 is CSGTEPGLRETQYF. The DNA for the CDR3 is TGCAGCGGGACCGAACCGGGACTTAGAGAGACCCAGTACTTC. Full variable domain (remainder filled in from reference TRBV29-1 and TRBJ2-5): SAVISQKPSRDICQRGTSLTIQCQVDSQVTMMFWYRQQPGQSLTLIATANQGSEATYESGFVIDKFPISRPNLTFSTLTVSNMSPEDSSIYLCSGTEPGLRETQYFGPGTRLLVL.

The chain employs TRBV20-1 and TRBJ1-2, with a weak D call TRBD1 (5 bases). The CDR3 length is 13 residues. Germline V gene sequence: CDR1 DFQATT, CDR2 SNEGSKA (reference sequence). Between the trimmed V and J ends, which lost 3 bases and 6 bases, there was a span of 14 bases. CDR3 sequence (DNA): TGCAGTGCTAGTAATGGGGCAGATGATGGCTACACCTTC. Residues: CSASNGADDGYTF.

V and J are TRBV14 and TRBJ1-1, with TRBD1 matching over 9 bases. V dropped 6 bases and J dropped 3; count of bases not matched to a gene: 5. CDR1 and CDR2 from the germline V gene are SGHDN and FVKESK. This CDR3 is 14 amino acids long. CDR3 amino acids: CASRDRGPYTEAFF. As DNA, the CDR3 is TGTGCCAGCAGGGACAGGGGACCTTACACTGAAGCTTTCTTT.

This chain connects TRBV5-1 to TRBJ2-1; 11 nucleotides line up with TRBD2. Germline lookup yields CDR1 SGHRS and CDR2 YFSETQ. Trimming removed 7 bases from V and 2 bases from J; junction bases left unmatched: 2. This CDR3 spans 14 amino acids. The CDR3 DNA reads TGCGCCAGCGCGACTAGCGGGGCCTACAATGAGCAGTTCTTC. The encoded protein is CASATSGAYNEQFF.

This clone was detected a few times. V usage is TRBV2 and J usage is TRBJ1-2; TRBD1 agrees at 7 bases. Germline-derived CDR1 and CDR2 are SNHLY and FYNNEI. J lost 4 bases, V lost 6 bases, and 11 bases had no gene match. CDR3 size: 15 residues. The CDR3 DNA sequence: TGTGCCAGCAGCGACCCCTCCAGGGGGGTCTATGGCTACACCTTC. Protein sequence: CASSDPSRGVYGYTF.

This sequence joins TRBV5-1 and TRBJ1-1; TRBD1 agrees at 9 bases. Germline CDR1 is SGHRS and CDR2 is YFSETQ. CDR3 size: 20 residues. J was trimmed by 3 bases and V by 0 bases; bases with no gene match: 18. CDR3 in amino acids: CASSLDWPERTGEDYTEAFF. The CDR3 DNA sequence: TGCGCCAGCAGCTTGGATTGGCCAGAACGGACAGGGGAAGATTACACTGAAGCTTTCTTT.

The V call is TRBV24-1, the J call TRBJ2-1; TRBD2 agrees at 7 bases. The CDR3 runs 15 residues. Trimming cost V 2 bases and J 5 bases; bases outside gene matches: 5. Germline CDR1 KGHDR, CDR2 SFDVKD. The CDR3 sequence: CATSDSRGGDNEQFF. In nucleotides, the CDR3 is TGTGCCACCAGTGATTCTAGGGGAGGGGACAATGAGCAGTTCTTC.

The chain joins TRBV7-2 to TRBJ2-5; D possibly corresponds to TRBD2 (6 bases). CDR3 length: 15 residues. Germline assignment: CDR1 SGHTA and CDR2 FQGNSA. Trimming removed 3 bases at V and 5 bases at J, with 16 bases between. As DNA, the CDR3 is TGTGCCAGCAGCTTTGCCTCGGGGGTTGGGGAGACCCAGTACTTC. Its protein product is CASSFASGVGETQYF.